The 23 T cell receptor beta chains in this list originate from one sample, sequenced in a study of shared T cell receptors in the human thymus. Only in-frame clones appear in the TCRdb table, and some are missing; sequencing was by immunoSEQ multiplex PCR. The sample holds 640,000 or so clones, more than 70% seen once. These data were likewise used in another study, on human thymus T cells.

The specimen was thymocytes. The receptor source for this set is a boy in the first two years of life with a congenital heart defect.

The chain couples TRBV18 to TRBJ2-7; D possibly corresponds to TRBD2 (5 bases). Germline lookup yields CDR1 KGHSH and CDR2 LQKENI. CDR3 length: 14 amino acids. V lost 3 bases and J 2 bases, leaving 11 bases between the germline ends. The CDR3 spells CASSPSGPPYEQYF. CDR3 in DNA: TGTGCCAGCTCACCGAGCGGTCCTCCCTACGAGCAGTACTTC. Looking up the rest from reference TRBV18 and TRBJ2-7 gives the full variable domain: NAGVMQNPRHLVRRRGQEARLRCSPMKGHSHVYWYRQLPEEGLKFMVYLQKENIIDESGMPKERFSAEFPKEGPSILRIQQVVRGDSAAYFCASSPSGPPYEQYFGPGTRLTVT.

V gene TRBV4-3 combines with J gene TRBJ2-1, with TRBD1 matching over 7 bases. The trim removed 2 bases at V and 0 bases at J, leaving 7 bases unmatched. There are 17 residues in the CDR3. Germline CDR1 LGHNA, CDR2 YSLEER. Written as DNA, the CDR3 is TGCGCCAGCAGCCAAACCGGGGCAGGGGGCTCCTACAATGAGCAGTTCTTC. Its translation: CASSQTGAGGSYNEQFF.

This clone was detected a few times. The chain uses TRBV30 and TRBJ1-4; TRBD1 matches at 7 bases. Losses at the gene ends were 4 bases for V and 6 bases for J; bases not matched to a gene: 5. This CDR3 has 13 residues. Per the germline V gene, CDR1 is GTSNPN and CDR2 is SVGIG (reference sequence). CDR3 region: CAWKDRVDEKLFF. CDR3 DNA: TGTGCCTGGAAAGACAGGGTGGATGAAAAACTGTTTTTT.

This clone has only a few counts. The genes are TRBV14 and TRBJ2-1; TRBD2 aligns across 7 bases. The CDR3 runs to 13 residues. V trimming: 6 bases; J trimming: 6 bases; junction bases outside the gene matches: 5. Per the germline V gene, CDR1 is SGHDN and CDR2 is FVKESK. The CDR3 loop is CASSPGGINEQFF. The DNA of the CDR3 is TGTGCCAGCAGTCCCGGGGGGATCAATGAGCAGTTCTTC.

This chain connects TRBV30 to TRBJ1-4, with no clear D. Per the germline V gene, CDR1 is GTSNPN and CDR2 is SVGIG (reference sequence). The CDR3 loop spans 13 amino acids. V was trimmed by 4 bases and J by 3 bases, leaving 9 bases between them. The DNA of the CDR3 is TGTGCCTGGACGACTGGCCCTAATGAAAAACTGTTTTTT. Amino acid sequence: CAWTTGPNEKLFF.

This clone was found a few times. The J gene is TRBJ1-4, the V gene TRBV7-9; 9 bases agree with TRBD1. J lost 4 bases, V lost 0 bases, and 0 bases had no gene match. The CDR3 covers 15 residues. Germline CDR1 SEHNR, CDR2 FQNEAQ (reference sequence). This chain's CDR3 is CASSLADRGNEKLFF. As DNA, the CDR3 is TGTGCCAGCAGCTTAGCGGACAGGGGTAATGAAAAACTGTTTTTT.

The rearrangement joins TRBV4-1 to TRBJ1-1; 7 bases are shared with TRBD1. The CDR3 loop spans 16 amino acids. Germline V gives CDR1 MGHRA, CDR2 YSYEKL. The J segment lost 3 bases and the V segment lost 3 bases, leaving 10 bases of the junction unmatched. In DNA, the CDR3 is TGCGCCAGCAGCCATTCCCCGGGACAGAGTTACACTGAAGCTTTCTTT. Amino acids: CASSHSPGQSYTEAFF.

V usage is TRBV6-5 and J usage is TRBJ2-3; D is undetermined. Trimming removed 0 bases at V and 1 base at J, with 8 bases between. This CDR3 has 15 amino acids. Germline V gene lookup returns CDR1 MNHEY and CDR2 SVGAGI. The DNA of the CDR3 is TGTGCCAGCAGTTACTCCGTCTCCGGCACAGATACGCAGTATTTT. Its protein product is CASSYSVSGTDTQYF.

This sequence joins TRBV27 and TRBJ2-3; 10 bases align to TRBD2. The CDR3 length is 19 residues. The germline V gene has CDR1 MNHEY and CDR2 SMNVEV (reference sequence). The V gene end was trimmed by 1 base and the J gene end by 3 bases; junction bases not matched to a gene: 13. The chain's CDR3 is CASSLYPAGGPLGTDTQYF. CDR3 nucleotides: TGTGCCAGCAGTTTATACCCAGCGGGAGGGCCATTGGGAACAGATACGCAGTATTTT.

The rearrangement links TRBV28 to TRBJ2-7; D is ambiguous. The V end was cut by 3 bases, the J end by 0 bases, with 15 bases between. There are 16 residues in the CDR3. Germline V lookup: CDR1 MDHEN, CDR2 SYDVKM. CDR3 residues: CASSFRHGRSSYEQYF. The CDR3 bases are TGTGCCAGCAGTTTCCGTCACGGTCGGAGCTCCTACGAGCAGTACTTC.

V usage is TRBV27 and J usage is TRBJ2-4; possibly TRBD1 for D (7 bases). With 3 bases removed from V and 6 bases from J, the gap between germline ends came to 12 bases. CDR1 is MNHEY, CDR2 SMNVEV, per germline (reference sequence). This CDR3 spans 14 amino acids. Written as DNA, the CDR3 is TGTGCCAGCAGTTTCGCAGGGGGGAGAAACATTCAGTACTTC. Protein: CASSFAGGRNIQYF.

The V and J genes are TRBV6-4 and TRBJ2-3, with a tentative D call TRBD2 (6 bases). Trimming cost V 0 bases and J 3 bases, with 19 bases left between them. The CDR3 totals 18 residues. Germline values: CDR1 MRHNA, CDR2 SNTAGT. Here the CDR3 reads CASSDSLGEDGRTDTQYF. The DNA of the CDR3 is TGTGCCAGCAGTGACTCTTTGGGGGAGGACGGTCGGACAGATACGCAGTATTTT.

The rearrangement uses TRBV28 and TRBJ2-1; 8 bases line up with TRBD1. The junction had 24 bases not matched to a gene; V was cut back by 3 bases and J by 2 bases. The V gene's germline CDR1 is MDHEN and CDR2 SYDVKM. CDR3 size: 22 residues. The CDR3 here is CASSFRTGDRPAASGPYNEQFF. CDR3 in DNA: TGTGCCAGCAGTTTTCGGACTGGGGACAGGCCCGCCGCCAGCGGACCCTACAATGAGCAGTTCTTC.

The genes are TRBV10-3 and TRBJ2-7; tentatively, D is TRBD2 (5 bases). The germline V gene encodes CDR1 ENHRY and CDR2 SYGVKD. The V end lost 1 base, the J end lost 5 bases, and 12 bases lay between the germline ends. The CDR3 is 14 residues long. CDR3 nucleotides: TGTGCCATCAGTGAGTTTGAGGGTGGCCACGAGCAGTACTTC. This codes for CAISEFEGGHEQYF.

The genes are TRBV5-6 and TRBJ2-7; 10 bases line up with TRBD1. The V and J ends lost 3 bases and 1 base, in that order; junction bases with no gene match: 7. The CDR3 extends over 16 amino acids. Germline CDR1 SGHDT, CDR2 YYEEEE. The CDR3 DNA sequence: TGTGCCAGCAGCTCCCCCCGGGACAGGGGATCCTACGAGCAGTACTTC. Protein product: CASSSPRDRGSYEQYF.

The V and J genes are TRBV7-6 and TRBJ1-3, with D maybe TRBD1 (6 bases). V lost 5 bases and J 1 base, leaving 18 bases between the germline ends. Germline values: CDR1 SGHVS, CDR2 FNYEAQ. This CDR3 has 17 residues. CDR3 protein: CASSLSNAGASGNTIYF. CDR3 sequence (DNA): TGTGCCAGCAGCCTCTCGAACGCGGGGGCGTCTGGAAACACCATATATTTT.

The chain combines TRBV19 with TRBJ2-7, with 8 bases lining up with TRBD2. V lost 3 bases and J lost 5; bases outside the gene matches: 6. This CDR3 spans 14 amino acids. Germline values: CDR1 LNHDA, CDR2 SQIVND (reference sequence). Written as DNA, the CDR3 is TGTGCCAGTAGTATTTGCGGGAGGTGTGACGAGCAGTACTTC. Amino acid sequence: CASSICGRCDEQYF.

V usage is TRBV30 and J usage is TRBJ2-7; TRBD1 aligns across 7 bases. Germline V gene lookup returns CDR1 GTSNPN and CDR2 SVGIG (reference sequence). J was trimmed by 3 bases and V by 3 bases; bases with no gene match: 14. The CDR3 runs 16 residues. CDR3 sequence (DNA): TGTGCCTGGAGGACCCCCGGGACAGCCCTTAACTACGAGCAGTACTTC. Protein: CAWRTPGTALNYEQYF.

The V gene is TRBV5-1, the J gene TRBJ2-2, with TRBD2 matching over 7 bases. V shed 3 bases, J shed 0 bases, and the junction held 11 bases outside the gene matches. Germline-derived CDR1 and CDR2 are SGHRS and YFSETQ. The CDR3 sequence is 18 residues long. CDR3 loop: CASSWTISGTANTGELFF. The CDR3 DNA follows: TGCGCCAGCAGCTGGACGATAAGCGGGACCGCGAACACCGGGGAGCTGTTTTTT.

V usage is TRBV28 and J usage is TRBJ2-2; a possible D gene is TRBD2 (5 bases). CDR3 size: 16 residues. V dropped 2 bases and J dropped 6 bases, with 16 bases sitting between them. CDR1 and CDR2 (germline): MDHEN, SYDVKM. The CDR3 here is CASSLPGPEGPGELFF. DNA for the CDR3: TGTGCCAGCAGTTTACCCGGCCCCGAGGGTCCCGGGGAGCTGTTTTTT.

This chain uses TRBV2 with TRBJ1-2; 10 bases agree with TRBD1. The CDR3 consists of 19 residues. CDR1 is SNHLY and CDR2 is FYNNEI in the germline V gene. With 3 bases clipped from V and 2 bases from J, the junction kept 15 bases outside the gene matches. This chain's CDR3 is CASSDPGQGLGAPNYGYTF. CDR3 DNA: TGTGCCAGCAGTGATCCGGGACAGGGGCTGGGGGCGCCAAACTATGGCTACACCTTC.

This rearrangement joins TRBV7-6 to TRBJ2-7; 9 nucleotides align to TRBD2. The CDR3 length is 15 residues. The germline V gene has CDR1 SGHVS and CDR2 FNYEAQ. V was clipped by 1 base and J by 3 bases; unmatched bases: 4. Here the CDR3 reads CASSLVAGGNYEQYF. The CDR3 bases are TGTGCCAGCAGCTTAGTTGCGGGAGGGAACTACGAGCAGTACTTC. The full variable domain, its missing parts supplied by reference TRBV7-6 and TRBJ2-7, is GAGVSQSPRYKVTKRGQDVALRCDPISGHVSLYWYRQALGQGPEFLTYFNYEAQQDKSGLPNDRFSAERPEGSISTLTIQRTEQRDSAMYRCASSLVAGGNYEQYFGPGTRLTVT.

This clone showed up just once. V is TRBV28 and J is TRBJ2-4; D perhaps matches TRBD2 (6 bases). This CDR3 comprises 14 residues. Germline V lookup: CDR1 MDHEN, CDR2 SYDVKM. V gave up 5 bases and J gave up 7 bases, with 15 bases separating them. The CDR3 loop is CASSRRLGWNIQYF. The CDR3 DNA sequence: TGTGCCAGCAGTCGCCGACTAGGGTGGAACATTCAGTACTTC.